This TCR beta chain is drawn from a study of human versus mouse CDR3 diversity and MHC coevolution. Study-level points and caveats: iCHAO1 estimated the human TCR beta repertoire at some 1.6 million clonotypes. On average, humans showed more CDR3 deletions and insertions than mice. In humans, T-cell selection involved about 6 MHC II alleles.

The CDR3 runs 15 residues. Germline CDR1 SGHAT, CDR2 FQNNGV. The V gene end was trimmed by 3 bases and the J gene end by 4 bases; junction bases not matched to a gene: 3. In regard to this clone: Its antigen is not known.

Sorting isolated naive CD4 T cells lacking CD45RO and expressing CD62L. The table came from immunoSEQ multiplex PCR; TCRdb's copy has only in-frame clones and leaves some out. This sample has 60,000 or so clones; just under 95% occur once, and the top ten carry approximately 20%. This TCR came from a person in their sixties or seventies in good health. The chain joins TRBV11-2 to TRBJ2-5; the match to TRBD1 covers 12 bases. The sample comprised naive CD4+ T cells from blood. Indicated subset: CD45RO-negative CD62L-positive naive CD4 T cells. The CDR3 coding sequence is TGTGCCAGCAGCTTCGGGGACAGGGGGCCAGAGACCCAGTACTTC. Residues: CASSFGDRGPETQYF.